The present T cell receptor beta chain was sequenced within a study of T cells in localized non-small cell lung cancer. Sequenced by immunoSEQ multiplex PCR; TCRdb stores in-frame clones only, minus some. The profile shows about 40,000 clones, roughly 86% of them singletons. Germline CDR1 and CDR2: SGHRS and YFSETQ. The CDR3 is 14 amino acids. Trimming shortened V by 3 bases and J by 5 bases, and 14 bases separated the two germline ends. General study points: In adjacent lung, a median roughly 56 of the top 100 tumor clones were found. Clonality peaked in uninvolved adjacent lung rather than tumor. The tumor had only one region sequenced, so heterogeneity remains possible.

A remark on this clone: Its matching antigen is unknown.

This receptor was identified in a man between 35 and 75 years old with stage I lung adenocarcinoma. The starting material was peripheral blood, obtained before any cancer treatment. The chain joins TRBV5-1 to TRBJ1-1; tentatively, D is TRBD1 (6 bases). The CDR3, as DNA: TGCGCCAGCAGCTCAGGCGACAGGAAGACTGAAGCTTTCTTT. Protein product: CASSSGDRKTEAFF.